The 5 T cell receptor beta chains below were found in one sample sequenced in a study of graft-versus-host responses after intestinal transplantation. Assay: immunoSEQ multiplex PCR; the TCRdb copy retains only in-frame clones and omits some. The sample contains approximately 14,000 clones, over 85% of which appear only once. The source material was PBMCs, sampled 9 days after transplant. These receptors were obtained from a human patient who received an intestinal transplant, so some T cells may come from the graft donor.

V and J are TRBV19 and TRBJ1-2, with D perhaps matching TRBD1 (6 bases). CDR1 and CDR2 from the germline V gene are LNHDA and SQIVND (reference sequence). The CDR3 runs 11 residues. Trimming pared 11 bases from V and 6 bases from J, leaving 13 bases between. The CDR3 loop is CALGGWDGYTF. DNA for the CDR3: TGTGCCCTGGGGGGCTGGGATGGCTACACCTTC.

V is TRBV7-9 and J is TRBJ2-7; perhaps TRBD1 as D (6 bases). The CDR3 sequence is 15 residues long. Germline values: CDR1 SEHNR, CDR2 FQNEAQ (reference sequence). V lost 5 bases to trimming and J lost 2 bases, with 16 bases between them. This CDR3 is CASSASLQGTYEQYF. The CDR3 DNA reads as TGTGCCAGCAGCGCGAGCCTACAGGGAACCTACGAGCAGTACTTC.

V is TRBV15 and J is TRBJ1-5; 10 bases line up with TRBD1. V lost 3 bases and J lost 5; bases outside the gene matches: 10. CDR1 is LNHNV, CDR2 YYDKDF, per germline (reference sequence). CDR3 length: 17 amino acids. Here the CDR3 DNA reads TGTGCCACCAGCAGGGGGACCGGGACAGGGGTCTATCAGCCCCAGCATTTT. This gives the protein CATSRGTGTGVYQPQHF.

This clone has a single count. V gene TRBV10-3 combines with J gene TRBJ2-2; 9 bases map to TRBD2. Germline CDR1 reads ENHRY; CDR2 reads SYGVKD. The CDR3 extends over 15 amino acids. J gave up 5 bases and V 8 bases, and 9 bases lay outside the gene matches. The CDR3 is CAIFAGGPETGELFF. The CDR3, as DNA: TGTGCCATCTTCGCGGGAGGGCCAGAAACCGGGGAGCTGTTTTTT.

J is TRBJ1-2 and V is TRBV7-8; weak D call: TRBD1 (5 bases). CDR3 length: 12 amino acids. With 1 base removed from V and 7 bases from J, the gap between germline ends came to 7 bases. Germline lookup yields CDR1 SGHVS and CDR2 FQNEAQ. CDR3 sequence (DNA): TGTGCCAGCAGCTTAGGGGGCGCTGGCTACACCTTC. Its protein is CASSLGGAGYTF.